The T cell receptor (beta chain) described here comes from a study of identical twins (dated by TCRdb to the mid-2010s). Describing the broader study: To test whether fetal clonotypes persist, this study deep-sequenced TCR alpha and beta repertoires from monozygotic twins, from unrelated adults of various ages, and from cord blood. To rule out contamination, replicate twin experiments were performed at different times with different library preparation protocols. Overall results and qualifications from the work: Compared with coincidental sharing between unrelated individuals, an excess of low generation-probability sequences was observed among out-of-frame TCR alpha sequences shared between twins. Because the same donors could not be followed over many years, the conclusions relied on cross-sectional statistical analysis. Abundant cord blood beta clonotypes had fewer insertions, young adult naive repertoires showed a similar but weaker trend, and memory repertoires showed no such trend. Zero-insertion analyses could be partly confounded by invariant T cells such as MAIT and iNKT, though diverse VJ usage argued against such confounding for most clonotypes. In monozygotic twins, out-of-frame TCR alpha sharing was systematically underestimated by recombination models, although the models agreed with sharing between unrelated individuals. Excess twin sharing in beta out-of-frame sequences was weaker because fewer shared sequences lowered the signal-to-noise ratio.

Only healthy Caucasian donors were included. The twin cohort consisted of three pairs of female monozygotic twins, all aged roughly 18 to 30 years. Miltenyi CD45RO+ enrichment and human naive T-cell isolation kits were used to isolate memory (CD45RO+) and naive T cells from PBMC. V is reduced by 2 bases and J by 1 base, leaving a spacing of 14 bases between them. From its cysteine to its phenylalanine, the CDR3 spans 16 amino acids. Only the CDR3 portion is preserved as DNA: 48 bases, with reading frame beginning at the first base. CDR1 and CDR2 (SNHLY, FYNNEI) derive from the germline V gene. Libraries were prepared through 5' RACE. For sequencing, an Illumina HiSeq 2000 was employed. A universal primer binding site was introduced by template switching, and a unique molecular identifier was present in the final cDNA, enabling accurate counting of TCR cDNA molecules. Specific primers in the conserved constant-segment region were used to synthesize first-strand cDNA for TCR alpha and beta chains. To control for contamination, each cDNA library was double barcoded with a SMART-Mk sample barcode plus Illumina barcodes. TruSeq adapter sequences along with Illumina sample barcodes were introduced in two successive PCR steps. The TCR alpha and beta cDNA libraries were sequenced on the Illumina HiSeq platform using custom primers. The authors' analysis ran thus. Unique molecular identifiers were extracted from raw reads with MiGEC, and CDR3 positions were determined with MiXCR. For each individual, recombination models were inferred using an EM algorithm with the repgenHMM and IGoR tools. Shared clonotype analysis was performed with the tcR package in R, normalizing sharing by the product of cloneset sizes. Out-of-frame nonproductive sequences were analyzed to study raw recombination free of thymic and clonal selection effects. Using fastp trimming at Q25 and MiXCR clonotype assembly, TCRdb reanalyzed the public sequencing data and kept in-frame beta chains. Every distinct CDR3 protein forms one entry, paired with its most common genes and DNA. TCRdb, not the original authors, processed these V and J calls. The sample table holds roughly 240,000 distinct CDR3 sequences, of which roughly 7% were seen once. The ten largest clonotypes hold about 3.6% of the sample.

About this clonotype itself: Its antigen is currently not known. No per-base quality is available; no much larger clone lies one base away.

Separately, the same data were catalogued under a study of yellow fever vaccine responses in identical twins. From that second study: According to the authors, the vaccine-induced T cell response in identical twins seemed to be partly convergent and partly specific to each individual. In the study, vaccine-responding T cell clones were precisely tracked in identical twins.

The material sequenced was memory (CD45RO+) T cells sorted from blood. The cell subset or site label on this specimen signifies: CD45RO+ enriched T cells. This clonotype was obtained from a young woman in good health. This chain joins TRBV2 to TRBJ1-2; no D gene is confidently identified. The CDR3: CASSETAVQNNYGYTF. DNA sequence: TGTGCCAGCAGTGAAACGGCGGTACAGAATAACTATGGCTACACCTTC.